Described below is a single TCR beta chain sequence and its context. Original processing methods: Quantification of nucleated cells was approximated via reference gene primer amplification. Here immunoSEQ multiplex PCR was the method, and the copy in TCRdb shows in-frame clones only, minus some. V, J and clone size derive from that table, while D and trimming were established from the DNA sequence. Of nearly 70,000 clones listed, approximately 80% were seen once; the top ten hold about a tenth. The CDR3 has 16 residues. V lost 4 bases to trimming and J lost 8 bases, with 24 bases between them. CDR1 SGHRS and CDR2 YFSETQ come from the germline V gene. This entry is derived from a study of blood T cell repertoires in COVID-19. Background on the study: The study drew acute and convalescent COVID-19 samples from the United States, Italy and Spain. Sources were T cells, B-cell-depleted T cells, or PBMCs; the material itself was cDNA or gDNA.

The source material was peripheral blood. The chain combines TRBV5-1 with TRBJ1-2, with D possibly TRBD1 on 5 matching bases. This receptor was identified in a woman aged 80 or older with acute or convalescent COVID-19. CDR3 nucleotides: TGCGCCAGCAGCCCGGCCGGGGGAGGGGAAGGAAAGGGCTACACCTTC. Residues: CASSPAGGGEGKGYTF.